One sample yielded the 18 T cell receptor beta chains listed below, sequenced in a study of cytomegalovirus exposure and HLA in healthy donors (dated by TCRdb to 2016 to 2017). Library method: the immunoSEQ multiplex PCR assay. The multiplex PCR relied on a mix of 60 forward primers for TCR Vbeta segments and 13 reverse primers for TCR Jbeta segments. TCRdb took over this immuneACCESS table, retaining in-frame rearrangements with V and J assigned. Such tables are incomplete; in checked studies, under half of the missing clones stem from an unresolved V gene, and the remainder is unexplained. Present in this sample are about 190,000 clones, 79% of which were seen just once. The ten largest make up 1.6% of the sample. The material sequenced was PBMCs. The receptor source for this set is a woman in her late teens or twenties in good health and CMV-seronegative.

This clone was recorded once. The chain couples TRBV6-5 to TRBJ1-1; possibly TRBD1 for D (6 bases). Germline V CDR1 and CDR2: MNHEY, SVGAGI. V shed 0 bases and J shed 6 bases, with 14 bases lying between them. The CDR3 sequence is 15 residues long. This CDR3 is CASSYSPSGAAEAFF. The CDR3 coding sequence is TGTGCCAGCAGTTACTCCCCCTCAGGGGCCGCTGAAGCTTTCTTT.

V usage is TRBV7-9 and J usage is TRBJ2-7; no firm D call. The CDR3 has 13 residues. V was cut by 1 base and J by 1 base, with 5 bases left in between. CDR1 is SEHNR and CDR2 is FQNEAQ in the germline V gene (reference sequence). The CDR3, as DNA: TGTGCCAGCAGCTTAGACTATTCCTACGAGCAGTACTTC. Amino acids: CASSLDYSYEQYF. Full variable domain (rest looked up from reference TRBV7-9 and TRBJ2-7): DTGVSQNPRHKITKRGQNVTFRCDPISEHNRLYWYRQTLGQGPEFLTYFQNEAQLEKSRLLSDRFSAERPKGSFSTLEIQRTEQGDSAMYLCASSLDYSYEQYFGPGTRLTVT.

The chain employs TRBV28 and TRBJ1-1, with 7 bases that match TRBD1. The CDR3 totals 13 residues. In germline, CDR1 is MDHEN, CDR2 SYDVKM. V lost 5 bases, J lost 5 bases, and 5 bases stayed unmatched. CDR3 amino acids: CASSIRTGTEAFF. The CDR3 nucleotides are TGTGCCAGCAGTATCCGGACAGGTACTGAAGCTTTCTTT.

The gene calls are TRBV15 and TRBJ2-5; 13 bases align to TRBD2. Per the germline V gene, CDR1 is LNHNV and CDR2 is YYDKDF (reference sequence). The V segment lost 5 bases and the J segment 5 bases; nucleotides outside the gene matches: 5. The CDR3 runs to 15 residues. This chain's CDR3 is CATSRGTSGKETQYF. DNA of the CDR3: TGTGCCACCAGCCGAGGGACTAGCGGGAAGGAGACCCAGTACTTC.

The chain carries TRBV4-1 and TRBJ2-7; D is possibly TRBD2 (5 bases). V gave up 1 base and J gave up 2 bases, with 12 bases separating them. Germline lookup yields CDR1 MGHRA and CDR2 YSYEKL. The CDR3 has 15 amino acids. CDR3 protein: CASSQGSSLAYEQYF. CDR3 coding DNA: TGCGCCAGCAGCCAAGGATCTAGCCTCGCCTACGAGCAGTACTTC.

Points on this clone: An end of the junction differs from the germline gene, which may be a read error. CDR3 in amino acids: CASSLETGAFYGYTF. The DNA for the CDR3 is TGCGCCAGCAGTTTGGAGACAGGGGCGTTCTATGGCTACACCTTC. This chain connects TRBV5-1 to TRBJ1-2, with 8 nucleotides matching TRBD1. Looked up from germline, CDR1 is SGHRS and CDR2 is YFSETQ. There are 15 residues in the CDR3.

This chain uses TRBV2 with TRBJ2-3; 8 nucleotides line up with TRBD2. Germline V CDR1 and CDR2: SNHLY, FYNNEI. After removal of 2 bases from V and 2 bases from J, the junction contained 15 bases not matched to a gene. The CDR3 is 19 amino acids. CDR3 loop: CASSERTSNNHYITDTQYF. The CDR3 DNA follows: TGTGCCAGCAGTGAAAGGACTAGCAACAACCACTATATCACAGATACGCAGTATTTT.

CDR3 nucleotides: TGTGCCAGCAGACTTAGACAGGGGGCGTCCTACGAGCAGTACTTC. Its translation is CASRLRQGASYEQYF. The chain couples TRBV6-5 to TRBJ2-7; TRBD1 aligns across 10 bases. The junction had 6 bases not matched to a gene; V was cut back by 6 bases and J by 1 base. This CDR3 has 15 residues. The germline gives CDR1 MNHEY, CDR2 SVGAGI.

This chain links TRBV15 with TRBJ1-1; D might be TRBD1 (6 bases). Trimming pared 10 bases from V and 0 bases from J, leaving 12 bases between. In germline, CDR1 is LNHNV, CDR2 YYDKDF (reference sequence). The length of the CDR3 is 13 residues. The CDR3 loop is CAIRGTMNTEAFF. CDR3 nucleotides: TGTGCCATAAGGGGGACCATGAACACTGAAGCTTTCTTT.

J is TRBJ2-2 and V is TRBV6-1; D is possibly TRBD2 (5 bases). Germline V gene sequence: CDR1 MNHNS, CDR2 SASEGT. The CDR3 consists of 12 residues. V shed 4 bases and J shed 8 bases, with 8 bases lying between them. The CDR3 DNA sequence: TGTGCCAGCAGTGTTACGGGAGGGGAGCTGTTTTTT. It codes for CASSVTGGELFF.

The genes are TRBV5-1 and TRBJ2-2, with 8 bases lining up with TRBD2. Trimming took 1 base from V and 5 from J; bases not matched to a gene: 7. Germline V gene sequence: CDR1 SGHRS, CDR2 YFSETQ. The CDR3 sequence is 16 residues long. For the CDR3, the DNA is TGCGCCAGCAGCTTGCTCTTGGCGGGAGGTACCGGGGAGCTGTTTTTT. It encodes CASSLLLAGGTGELFF.

The chain is built from TRBV10-1 and TRBJ2-2, with 10 nucleotides matching TRBD1. The germline V gene has CDR1 WNHNN and CDR2 SYGVQD (reference sequence). The length of the CDR3 is 17 residues. V dropped 5 bases and J dropped 4; count of bases not matched to a gene: 10. The CDR3 region is CASSRDRGPSITGELFF. CDR3 nucleotides: TGCGCCAGCAGTAGAGACAGGGGGCCCTCGATCACCGGGGAGCTGTTTTTT.

The chain recombines TRBV7-9 with TRBJ2-3, with D tentatively TRBD1 (7 bases). V gave up 3 bases and J gave up 5 bases, with 15 bases separating them. The CDR3 consists of 15 residues. The V gene's germline CDR1 is SEHNR and CDR2 FQNEAQ (reference sequence). CDR3 DNA: TGTGCCAGCAGCTTTCCACTAGCAGGGGGAGATACGCAGTATTTT. Its protein product is CASSFPLAGGDTQYF.

The CDR3 nucleotides are TGTGCCAGCAGCGTAGGTCTAGCGGGAGAAGGAAATGAGCAGTTCTTC. Its translation is CASSVGLAGEGNEQFF. The chain joins TRBV9 to TRBJ2-1; 10 bases line up with TRBD2. The V gene's germline CDR1 is SGDLS and CDR2 YYNGEE. The CDR3 is made up of 16 amino acids. The V and J ends lost 0 bases and 7 bases, in that order; junction bases with no gene match: 7.

This clone has just one count. This sequence joins TRBV6-6 and TRBJ1-5; 8 bases align to TRBD1. The V gene's germline CDR1 is MNHNY and CDR2 SVGAGI (reference sequence). The CDR3 is 16 amino acids. V was pared by 5 bases and J by 7 bases, with 13 bases of the junction left unmatched. Here the CDR3 DNA reads TGTGCCAGCAGTCCCGAGACAGGGGTTGAGAGCCAGCCCCAGCATTTT. Translating gives CASSPETGVESQPQHF.

The genes are TRBV15 and TRBJ1-2; the D gene is possibly TRBD1 (5 bases). From germline, CDR1 is LNHNV and CDR2 YYDKDF (reference sequence). Trimming left V 1 base short and J 8 bases short, with 20 bases between. CDR3 length: 16 residues. The CDR3 bases are TGTGCCACCAGCAGAGGCCCAAAGACAGCCCTGGGGGGCTACACCTTC. This translates into CATSRGPKTALGGYTF.

Note on this clone: A read error may produce the germline difference seen at one junction end. V gene TRBV7-9 combines with J gene TRBJ1-2; D unresolved. The CDR3 covers 15 residues. The V gene's germline CDR1 is SEHNR and CDR2 FQNEAQ (reference sequence). DNA of the CDR3: TGTTCCAGCAGCCCAAGCTTCACCCGGAACTATGGCTACACCTTC. Translating it yields CSSSPSFTRNYGYTF.

The chain recombines TRBV4-1 with TRBJ2-3; D is unresolved. With 0 bases removed from V and 2 bases from J, the gap between germline ends came to 9 bases. Per the germline V gene, CDR1 is MGHRA and CDR2 is YSYEKL. The CDR3 has 15 residues. The CDR3 reads CASSQDGVVTDTQYF. The CDR3, as DNA: TGCGCCAGCAGCCAAGATGGTGTAGTCACAGATACGCAGTATTTT.